This TCR beta chain was observed in a study of cytotoxic CD8 clonotypes in ibrutinib-treated CLL. Assay: immunoSEQ multiplex PCR; the TCRdb copy retains only in-frame clones and omits some. The sample shows about 130,000 clones, roughly 84% of them seen only once. After removal of 4 bases from V and 0 bases from J, the junction contained 6 bases not matched to a gene. CDR3 length equals 16 residues. CDR1 and CDR2 (germline): MNHNS, SASEGT. Study observations and caveats: Age-matched healthy donor levels were exceeded by baseline clonality, which tracked circulating CD8+ T-cell counts.

As regards this clone: Its antigen is still unknown.

The V gene is TRBV6-1, the J gene TRBJ1-3, with 7 bases that match TRBD1. Sequenced here: PBMCs, sampled after 24 months of ibrutinib treatment. This TCR was sampled from a human donor with chronic lymphocytic leukemia. The CDR3 here is CASSGWYRGSGNTIYF. As DNA, the CDR3 is TGTGCCAGCAGTGGATGGTACAGGGGCTCTGGAAACACCATATATTTT.